This is a list of T cell receptor beta chains from one sample in a study of cytomegalovirus exposure and HLA in healthy donors. The method was immunoSEQ multiplex PCR; TCRdb's version includes in-frame clones alone and lacks a portion of them. Of around 150,000 clones in the sample, around four fifths are singletons; the top ten hold about 9.1%. Sequenced sample: PBMCs. The receptors were sampled from a man aged 18 to 35 in good health and CMV-seropositive. The CDR3 runs from the conserved cysteine through the conserved F or W. D genes are given only for firm matches. Not every row has a clone size; where given, it reads once, few, many or a size class.

j_gene | d_gene | abundance | v_gene | CDR3aa | CDR3nt
TRBJ1-2 | - | - | TRBV5-6 | CASSLSGKSSYGYTF | TGTGCCAGCAGCTTGTCGGGAAAGTCAAGCTATGGCTACACCTTC
TRBJ2-1 | - | once | TRBV10-1 | CASSPTEGVVNEQFF | TGCGCCAGCAGCCCGACGGAGGGAGTAGTCAATGAGCAGTTCTTC
TRBJ2-7 | TRBD1 | - | TRBV7-6 | CASSPGQERSYEQYF | TGTGCCAGCAGCCCGGGACAGGAAAGATCCTACGAGCAGTACTTC
TRBJ1-2 | TRBD1 | - | TRBV5-1 | CASYGQGNYGYTF | TGCGCCAGTTACGGACAGGGTAACTATGGCTACACCTTC
TRBJ1-4 | TRBD1 | - | TRBV6-1 | CASSEALFGDRDGEKLFF | TGTGCCAGCAGTGAAGCGCTTTTTGGGGACAGGGACGGAGAAAAACTGTTTTTT
TRBJ2-3 | TRBD2 | - | TRBV19 | CASSIDPPGLAETTDTQYF | TGTGCCAGTAGTATAGATCCCCCAGGACTAGCGGAGACCACAGATACGCAGTATTTT
TRBJ1-2 | - | - | TRBV5-6 | CASSLRGVRYGYTF | TGTGCCAGCAGCTTGCGGGGGGTGCGCTATGGCTACACCTTC
TRBJ2-7 | TRBD2 | - | TRBV5-5 | CASSLQVLASTYEQYF | TGTGCCAGCAGCTTGCAGGTACTAGCGTCTACCTACGAGCAGTACTTC
TRBJ2-1 | - | few | TRBV5-1 | CASSEWTGSYNEQFF | TGCGCCAGCAGCGAATGGACTGGCTCCTACAATGAGCAGTTCTTC
TRBJ2-3 | - | few | TRBV5-1 | CASSPEGQGADTQYF | TGCGCCAGCAGCCCGGAGGGGCAGGGGGCAGATACGCAGTATTTT
TRBJ1-2 | - | - | TRBV6-5 | CASSYSGEGPNYGYTF | TGTGCCAGCAGTTACTCAGGGGAAGGGCCCAACTATGGCTACACCTTC
TRBJ1-2 | TRBD1 | few | TRBV28 | CASRETGYGYTF | TGTGCCAGCAGAGAGACAGGGTATGGCTACACCTTC
TRBJ2-7 | TRBD2 | - | TRBV11-3 | CASSLDIAGASSYEQYF | TGTGCCAGCAGCTTAGATATAGCGGGAGCCTCTTCCTACGAGCAGTACTTC
TRBJ2-7 | - | few | TRBV4-2 | CASSQVARPGEQYF | TGTGCCAGCAGCCAAGTCGCGAGGCCGGGCGAGCAGTACTTC
TRBJ1-3 | TRBD1 | - | TRBV7-8 | CASSETGVGNTIYF | TGTGCCAGCAGCGAAACAGGGGTTGGAAACACCATATATTTT
TRBJ2-2 | - | - | TRBV28 | CASRASFGGYTGELFF | TGTGCCAGCAGAGCCTCCTTCGGGGGTTACACCGGGGAGCTGTTTTTT
TRBJ2-5 | TRBD2 | - | TRBV28 | CASSFRRASGSSKETQYF | TGTGCCAGCAGTTTTAGGCGTGCTAGCGGGAGCTCAAAAGAGACCCAGTACTTC
TRBJ2-5 | - | - | TRBV4-1 | CASSPEETGVQETQYF | TGCGCCAGCAGTCCAGAAGAGACAGGAGTCCAAGAGACCCAGTACTTC
TRBJ1-2 | - | few | TRBV5-1 | CASSLFDSRSGYTF | TGCGCCAGCAGCTTGTTCGACTCCCGATCTGGCTACACCTTC
TRBJ1-1 | - | - | TRBV27 | CASSSPARRRTEAFF | TGTGCCAGCAGTTCACCCGCCCGTCGGAGAACTGAAGCTTTCTTT
TRBJ2-1 | - | - | TRBV2 | CASRESGGAFNEQFF | TGTGCCAGCAGAGAAAGTGGGGGGGCCTTCAATGAGCAGTTCTTC
TRBJ2-7 | TRBD2 | - | TRBV10-3 | CATRLAGIFSYEQYF | TGTGCCACCCGACTAGCGGGAATATTCTCCTACGAGCAGTACTTC
TRBJ2-1 | TRBD2 | once | TRBV27 | CASSPTGGIQNEQFF | TGTGCCAGCAGTCCGACGGGGGGGATACAGAATGAGCAGTTCTTC
TRBJ2-1 | TRBD1 | - | TRBV7-8 | CASSPTGGWSNEQFF | TGTGCCAGCAGTCCAACAGGGGGCTGGAGCAATGAGCAGTTCTTC
TRBJ2-3 | TRBD1 | - | TRBV6-1 | CASSGRDRGLDTQYF | TGTGCCAGCAGTGGCCGGGACAGGGGTTTAGATACGCAGTATTTT
TRBJ1-1 | - | few | TRBV2 | CASRQIEAFF | TGTGCCAGCAGGCAGATTGAAGCTTTCTTT
TRBJ1-2 | - | - | TRBV14 | CASSRPGEYYGYTF | TGTGCCAGCAGCCGGCCAGGGGAATACTATGGCTACACCTTC
TRBJ2-7 | TRBD1 | - | TRBV7-6 | CASSIRTGGDEQYF | TGTGCCAGCAGCATAAGAACAGGGGGCGACGAGCAGTACTTC
TRBJ2-1 | - | - | TRBV11-2 | CASETTGDEQFF | TGTGCCAGCGAGACGACCGGGGATGAGCAGTTCTTC
TRBJ1-1 | TRBD1 | - | TRBV4-1 | CASRLQGAGGTEAFF | TGCGCCAGCAGGCTACAGGGGGCGGGTGGCACTGAAGCTTTCTTT
TRBJ1-4 | TRBD1 | - | TRBV7-9 | CASSLTGAVEKLFF | TGTGCCAGCAGCTTAACAGGGGCGGTGGAAAAACTGTTTTTT
TRBJ2-7 | - | - | TRBV30 | CAWQDSYEQYF | TGTGCCTGGCAGGACTCCTACGAGCAGTACTTC
TRBJ1-5 | - | - | TRBV19 | CASSIASNQPQHF | TGTGCCAGTAGTATAGCCTCGAATCAGCCCCAGCATTTT
TRBJ1-1 | - | - | TRBV27 | CASSYDGGLNTEAFF | TGTGCCAGCAGTTACGACGGGGGTCTGAACACTGAAGCTTTCTTT
TRBJ1-1 | - | few | TRBV29-1 | CSALTGNTEAFF | TGCAGCGCCTTGACAGGGAACACTGAAGCTTTCTTT
TRBJ2-7 | - | - | TRBV27 | CASSRDKLYEQYF | TGTGCCAGCAGCAGGGACAAGCTCTACGAGCAGTACTTC
TRBJ2-1 | - | few | TRBV11-3 | CASSLKFSLAVNEQFF | TGTGCCAGCAGCTTAAAGTTTAGTCTGGCGGTCAATGAGCAGTTCTTC
TRBJ1-1 | TRBD1 | once | TRBV13 | CASSLRDRYTEAFF | TGTGCCAGCAGCTTAAGGGACAGGTACACTGAAGCTTTCTTT
TRBJ2-7 | - | - | TRBV7-9 | CASSATAYEQYF | TGTGCCAGCAGCGCGACAGCCTACGAGCAGTACTTC
TRBJ1-2 | TRBD1 | - | TRBV18 | CASSHDYRGDIYGYTF | TGTGCCAGCTCACACGATTACAGGGGCGATATATATGGCTACACCTTC
TRBJ2-4 | - | few | TRBV29-1 | CSVEGQVGGIQYF | TGCAGCGTTGAGGGCCAGGTGGGAGGCATTCAGTACTTC
TRBJ1-3 | - | - | TRBV10-2 | CASSAPGLCFYTIYF | TGCGCCAGCAGTGCGCCGGGACTGTGCTTTTACACCATATATTTT
TRBJ2-1 | TRBD2 | - | TRBV28 | CASSSTSGVYNEQFF | TGTGCCAGCAGTTCTACTAGCGGGGTTTACAATGAGCAGTTCTTC
TRBJ2-5 | - | once | TRBV10-1 | CASSELEETQYF | TGCGCCAGCAGTGAGTTAGAAGAGACCCAGTACTTC
TRBJ2-2 | - | - | TRBV9 | CASSLRALWGETGELFF | TGTGCCAGCAGCCTTAGGGCTCTCTGGGGGGAAACCGGGGAGCTGTTTTTT
TRBJ2-3 | - | once | TRBV29-1 | CSALRGASTDTQYF | TGCAGCGCACTACGGGGGGCCTCCACAGATACGCAGTATTTT
TRBJ2-5 | - | - | TRBV19 | CASSISGGKETQYF | TGTGCCAGTAGTATCAGTGGGGGGAAAGAGACCCAGTACTTC
TRBJ1-2 | - | - | TRBV29-1 | CSVEPPLSGGYTF | TGCAGCGTTGAGCCACCCCTCTCGGGTGGCTACACCTTC
TRBJ2-7 | TRBD1 | once | TRBV5-4 | CASSSGTGTYEQYF | TGTGCCAGCAGCTCCGGGACAGGGACCTACGAGCAGTACTTC
TRBJ2-3 | - | - | TRBV2 | CASSPGLDATDTQYF | TGTGCCAGCAGTCCGGGACTGGACGCCACAGATACGCAGTATTTT
TRBJ1-1 | - | - | TRBV5-1 | CASSLEAGMAFF | TGCGCCAGCAGCTTGGAGGCGGGAATGGCTTTCTTT